This T cell receptor (beta chain) was sequenced in a study of blood T cell repertoires in COVID-19. The overall study: T cells, B-cell-depleted T cells, or PBMCs provided the cDNA or gDNA that served as material.

TCRdb's table, derived via immunoSEQ multiplex PCR, lists solely in-frame clones and lacks some. The sample lists a few hundred thousand clones; over 80% were seen once. Recovery among Cohort 3 donors was established by two negative PCRs, clearance, or symptom resolution. Specimen: PBMCs or T cells enriched from blood (not recorded which). The receptor's source is a man aged 30 to 39 who had recovered from COVID-19.

This CDR3 reads CASSPGLAGVDTQYF. Here the CDR3 DNA reads TGTGCCAGCAGCCCCGGACTAGCGGGGGTGGATACGCAGTATTTT. The chain links TRBV7-9 to TRBJ2-3, with 13 bases identical to TRBD2. Trimming cost V 5 bases and J 6 bases; bases outside gene matches: 5. The CDR3 totals 15 residues. Germline values: CDR1 SEHNR, CDR2 FQNEAQ (reference sequence).